A single sample is the source of the 31 T cell receptor beta chains below, sequenced in a study of breast tumors, draining lymph nodes, adjacent tissues. TCRdb fed the multiplex PCR reads into MiXCR, producing one record per CDR3 protein. The sample includes some 170,000 distinct CDR3 sequences, about 34% of them seen just once. Breast cancer patients provided tissue from their axillary draining lymph nodes. Sequenced: axillary lymph node tissue. All receptors derive from a female donor with breast cancer. Some clones in this sample may be carry-over from other donors' samples.

In the case of this clonotype: A much larger clone sits a single nucleotide away, making a read error possible. The chain links TRBV6-6 to TRBJ2-1; 11 positions agree with TRBD1. The length of the CDR3 is 16 residues. Germline V gene data show CDR1 as MNHNY and CDR2 as SVGAGI (reference sequence). The DNA for the CDR3 is TGTGCCAGCAGTGACTCCATGGGACAGGGGGATAATGAGCAGTTCTTC. Amino acid sequence: CASSDSMGQGDNEQFF.

The table lists this clonotype with many counts. V is TRBV5-6 and J is TRBJ1-3; tentatively, D is TRBD1 (5 bases). In germline, CDR1 is SGHDT, CDR2 YYEEEE. The CDR3 length is 15 residues. Trimming shortened V by 1 base and J by 7 bases, and 15 bases separated the two germline ends. The CDR3: CASSLRVRWGNTIYF. In nucleotides, the CDR3 is TGTGCCAGCAGCTTGAGGGTACGGTGGGGGAACACCATATATTTT. Drawing the rest from reference TRBV5-6 and TRBJ1-3, the complete variable domain is DAGVTQSPTHLIKTRGQQVTLRCSPKSGHDTVSWYQQALGQGPQFIFQYYEEEERQRGNFPDRFSGHQFPNYSSELNVNALLLGDSALYLCASSLRVRWGNTIYFGEGSWLTVV.

As regards this clonotype: This likely comes from a read error, as the CDR3 has no conserved phenylalanine or tryptophan at its end. The DNA is omitted, as the CDR3 cannot be located on it reliably, and the CDR3 follows TCRdb's listing. The chain employs TRBV6-2 or TRBV6-3 and TRBJ1-6; the table calls TRBD1, which could not be checked here. Termini included, the CDR3 measures 11 amino acids. Germline CDR1 is MNHEY and CDR2 is SVGEGT. The CDR3 region is CASLTLGSPNY.

As concerns this clonotype: A read error may explain this, as a much larger clone is one base away. This rearrangement joins TRBV7-9 to TRBJ1-2; 9 bases map to TRBD1. The CDR3 totals 15 residues. Germline V lookup: CDR1 SEHNR, CDR2 FQNEAQ (reference sequence). The CDR3 region has the DNA TGTGCCAGCAGTTATAGGGACAGGGAATACTATGGCTACCCCTTC. Amino acid sequence: CASSYRDREYYGYPF.

This clonotype was seen many times. The junction shows a germline mismatch at one end, possibly a read error. This chain links TRBV6-6 with TRBJ1-6, with D possibly TRBD1 on 5 matching bases. Germline V CDR1 and CDR2: MNHNY, SVGAGI (reference sequence). The CDR3 is made up of 17 amino acids. This CDR3 reads CASSHSGASSYNSPLHF. In nucleotides, the CDR3 is TGTGCCAGCAGTCACTCTGGGGCTAGCTCCTATAATTCACCCCTCCACTTT.

About this clonotype itself: A clone one base away is much larger, so this may be a read error. No conserved phenylalanine or tryptophan ends this CDR3, so it is likely a read error. The V and J genes are TRBV28 and TRBJ1-5; D remains unclear. The CDR3 runs to 12 residues. The germline V gene has CDR1 MDHEN and CDR2 SYDVKM. V lost 4 bases, J lost 9 bases, and 10 bases lay in between. CDR3 protein: CASSSGSRPQHL. CDR3 bases: TGTGCCAGCAGTTCCGGTTCACGGCCCCAGCATCTT.

This clonotype was observed many times. This chain connects TRBV5-1 to TRBJ1-4, with a possible D match to TRBD1 (6 bases). The CDR3 sequence is 15 residues long. The germline gives CDR1 SGHRS, CDR2 YFSETQ. V dropped 4 bases and J dropped 6 bases, with 16 bases sitting between them. The CDR3 sequence is CASSPGRTDDEKLFF. The CDR3 DNA sequence: TGCGCCAGCAGCCCCGGGCGGACAGACGATGAAAAACTGTTTTTT. Complete variable domain (other parts from reference TRBV5-1 and TRBJ1-4): KAGVTQTPRYLIKTRGQQVTLSCSPISGHRSVSWYQQTPGQGLQFLFEYFSETQRNKGNFPGRFSGRQFSNSRSEMNVSTLELGDSALYLCASSPGRTDDEKLFFGSGTQLSVL.

This clonotype was counted many times. The chain employs TRBV19 and TRBJ2-3; D uncertain. The CDR3 covers 13 residues. Trimming left V 6 bases short and J 5 bases short, with 12 bases between. Germline CDR1 and CDR2: LNHDA and SQIVND (reference sequence). The CDR3 DNA reads TGTGCCAGTAGCCCTTTCTGGGGAGATACGCAGTATTTT. Amino acids: CASSPFWGDTQYF.

In this sample, this clonotype turned up many times. The rearrangement joins TRBV19 to TRBJ1-3; D gene ambiguous. CDR1 and CDR2 (germline): LNHDA, SQIVND (reference sequence). The length of the CDR3 is 13 residues. V lost 4 bases, J lost 0 bases, and 4 bases lay in between. CDR3 nucleotides: TGTGCCAGTAGTAGGAACTCTGGAAACACCATATATTTT. Its protein is CASSRNSGNTIYF.

This clonotype was counted ten times or more. V usage is TRBV2 and J usage is TRBJ2-1; 12 bases match TRBD2. This CDR3 is built from 14 residues. Germline V gene data show CDR1 as SNHLY and CDR2 as FYNNEI. With 2 bases clipped from V and 8 bases from J, the junction kept 1 base outside the gene matches. CDR3 nucleotide sequence: TGTGCCAGCAGTGAACTAGCGGGAGGGTATGAGCAGTTCTTC. Translating gives CASSELAGGYEQFF.

This clonotype occurred many times. This chain uses TRBV7-3 with TRBJ2-1, with TRBD2 matching 10 bases. Looked up from germline, CDR1 is SGHTA and CDR2 is FQGTGA. Germline trimming cut 6 bases from V and 4 bases from J; bases unmatched to any gene: 6. The CDR3 has 15 amino acids. The CDR3 DNA is TGTGCCAGCAGACCCACGGGACTAGCGTACAATGAGCAGTTCTTC. Translation: CASRPTGLAYNEQFF.

The chain couples TRBV10-3 to TRBJ2-3; D unresolved. Germline V gene lookup returns CDR1 ENHRY and CDR2 SYGVKD. This CDR3 comprises 14 residues. V was clipped by 2 bases and J by 1 base, with 7 bases between them. The CDR3 sequence is CAISEVDGTDTQYF. In nucleotides, the CDR3 is TGTGCCATCAGTGAGGTGGACGGCACAGATACGCAGTATTTT.

There are many counts of this clonotype. The rearrangement links TRBV18 to TRBJ1-5; D is perhaps TRBD1 (5 bases). V was cut by 2 bases and J by 12 bases, with 17 bases left in between. The germline CDR1 and CDR2 sequences are KGHSH and LQKENI. The CDR3 is 14 amino acids. CDR3 sequence reads: CASSPDIWGLLQHF. CDR3 DNA: TGTGCCAGCTCACCAGACATATGGGGACTCCTCCAGCATTTT.

On this clonotype itself: The junction departs from germline at one end; a sequencing error may be responsible. V gene TRBV6-5 combines with J gene TRBJ2-7, with a tentative D call TRBD1 (6 bases). The CDR3 length is 15 residues. Germline lookup yields CDR1 MNHEY and CDR2 SVGAGI. The CDR3 region has the DNA TGTGCCAGCAGCTCTGCGACAGGTCCCTCCTACGAGCGGTACTTC. This codes for CASSSATGPSYERYF.

Ten or more counts support this clonotype. The gene calls are TRBV29-1 and TRBJ2-5; perhaps TRBD1 as D (5 bases). The length of the CDR3 is 13 residues. The V end lost 4 bases, the J end lost 0 bases, and 9 bases lay between the germline ends. The germline CDR1 and CDR2 sequences are SQVTM and ANQGSEA. CDR3 sequence reads: CSVVQGNQETQYF. CDR3 DNA: TGCAGCGTTGTGCAGGGAAACCAAGAGACCCAGTACTTC.

This clonotype was found many times. The chain recombines TRBV14 with TRBJ2-7; 10 bases are shared with TRBD1. Trimming at V came to 1 base and at J to 6 bases, leaving 9 bases not matched to a gene. Germline CDR1 and CDR2: SGHDN and FVKESK. The CDR3 spans 16 residues. CDR3 bases: TGTGCCAGCAGCCAAGCCACGGGACAGGGGTTCTCCGAGCAGTACTTC. Amino acid sequence: CASSQATGQGFSEQYF.

The chain joins TRBV15 to TRBJ1-5, with 7 bases matching TRBD1. Per germline, CDR1 LNHNV and CDR2 YYDKDF (reference sequence). This CDR3 contains 17 residues. Losses at the gene ends were 0 bases for V and 3 bases for J; bases not matched to a gene: 8. The CDR3 DNA follows: TGTGCCACCAGCAGAGAATCCGGGACAGCTGACAATCAGCCCCAGCATTTT. It yields the protein CATSRESGTADNQPQHF. Supplemented by reference TRBV15 and TRBJ1-5, the full variable domain reads DAMVIQNPRYQVTQFGKPVTLSCSQTLNHNVMYWYQQKSSQAPKLLFHYYDKDFNNEADTPDNFQSRRPNTSFCFLDIRSPGLGDTAMYLCATSRESGTADNQPQHFGDGTRLSIL.

This clonotype was recorded at least ten times. V is TRBV12-3 or TRBV12-4 and J is TRBJ2-1, with TRBD2 as a possible D gene (7 bases). The CDR3 is made up of 14 amino acids. The germline V and J ends were trimmed by 7 bases and 4 bases, with 14 bases remaining between them. CDR3 residues: CASKGGADYNEQFF. In nucleotides, the CDR3 is TGTGCCAGCAAGGGGGGGGCGGATTACAATGAGCAGTTCTTC.

This clonotype was observed at least ten times. This sequence joins TRBV12-3 or TRBV12-4 and TRBJ2-2; TRBD2 agrees at 8 bases. This CDR3 is built from 16 residues. J lost 3 bases, V lost 6 bases, and 9 bases had no gene match. CDR3 nucleotides: TGTGCCAGCAGGCGACAAGCGGGAGTGTACACCGGGGAGCTGTTTTTT. This encodes CASRRQAGVYTGELFF.

This clonotype showed up many times. The chain employs TRBV4-1 and TRBJ2-3; 7 nucleotides align to TRBD2. This CDR3 is 16 amino acids long. Germline CDR1 is MGHRA and CDR2 is YSYEKL. The V gene end was trimmed by 1 base and the J gene end by 2 bases; junction bases not matched to a gene: 6. CDR3 in DNA: TGCGCCAGCAGCCAAGTGGGCGGGGGATTCACAGATACGCAGTATTTT. This codes for CASSQVGGGFTDTQYF.

The chain joins TRBV6-5 to TRBJ2-5, with 7 bases that match TRBD2. This CDR3 comprises 15 residues. The ends lost 5 bases at V and 5 bases at J; junction bases unmatched: 11. The germline V gene has CDR1 MNHEY and CDR2 SVGAGI. CDR3 amino acids: CASSRDYPSGETQYF. DNA of the CDR3: TGTGCCAGCAGTCGGGACTACCCCAGCGGCGAGACCCAGTACTTC.

The sample holds a few counts of this clonotype. Sequence at one end of the junction differs from germline and may be a read error. The genes are TRBV7-2 and TRBJ2-7, with 11 bases that match TRBD1. The CDR3 is 15 amino acids. The germline CDR1 and CDR2 sequences are SGHTA and FQGNSA. In nucleotides, the CDR3 is TGTGCCAGCAGCTTAGTGGGGACAGGGGGGTACGAGCAGCACTTC. It codes for CASSLVGTGGYEQHF. The variable domain in full, with the rest retrieved from reference TRBV7-2 and TRBJ2-7, is GAGVSQSPSNKVTEKGKDVELRCDPISGHTALYWYRQSLGQGLEFLIYFQGNSAPDKSGLPSDRFSAERTGGSVSTLTIQRTQQEDSAVYLCASSLVGTGGYEQHFGPGTRLTVT.

In this sample, this clonotype is medium-sized. The J gene is TRBJ2-3, the V gene TRBV12-3 or TRBV12-4, with 10 bases lining up with TRBD2. The CDR3 is 15 amino acids. Trimming took 4 bases from V and 1 from J; bases not matched to a gene: 2. The chain's CDR3 is CASSSTSGGTDTQYF. CDR3 coding DNA: TGTGCCAGCAGTTCAACTAGCGGGGGCACAGATACGCAGTATTTT.

This clonotype was seen a single time. One end of the junction fails to match germline, which may point to a read error. This rearrangement joins TRBV19 to TRBJ2-7; D tentatively fits TRBD1 or TRBD2 (5 bases each). The germline V gene encodes CDR1 LNHDA and CDR2 SQIVND (reference sequence). The CDR3 extends over 13 amino acids. The CDR3 reads CASSAAPGRDEFF. For the CDR3, the DNA is TGTGCCAGTAGCGCAGCCCCGGGACGGGATGAGTTTTTC.

As for this clonotype: One end of the junction does not line up with germline, which may come from a read error. This chain joins TRBV19 and TRBJ2-2; D unresolved. CDR1 is LNHDA and CDR2 is SQIVND in the germline V gene (reference sequence). The CDR3 runs to 16 residues. The CDR3, as DNA: TGTGCCAGTCGAGTACTGGAGACAACGAACACCCGGGAGCTGTTTTTT. It specifies CASRVLETTNTRELFF.

This clonotype appeared a few times. At one end the junction does not follow the germline gene, possibly because of a read error. The chain uses TRBV9 and TRBJ2-5, with D maybe TRBD1 (6 bases). CDR3 length: 14 amino acids. From germline, CDR1 is SGDLS and CDR2 YYNGEE. The CDR3 region is CASSEGGGAETQSF. The CDR3 bases are TGTGCCAGCAGCGAAGGGGGTGGCGCCGAGACCCAGTCCTTC. Supplemented by reference TRBV9 and TRBJ2-5, the full variable domain reads DSGVTQTPKHLITATGQRVTLRCSPRSGDLSVYWYQQSLDQGLQFLIQYYNGEERAKGNILERFSAQQFPDLHSELNLSSLELGDSALYFCASSEGGGAETQSFGPGTRLLVL.

Concerning this clonotype: Sequence at one end of the junction differs from germline and may be a read error. The genes are TRBV5-1 and TRBJ2-2; D ambiguous. Germline CDR1 SGHRS, CDR2 YFSETQ. This CDR3 is 9 amino acids long. The CDR3 protein is CASSLGVLF. In DNA form, the CDR3 reads TGCGCCAGCAGCTTGGGAGTGTTATTC.

This clonotype was counted a single time. This chain uses TRBV12-3 or TRBV12-4 with TRBJ1-2; D is possibly TRBD1 (6 bases). V was clipped by 6 bases and J by 0 bases, with 20 bases between them. The CDR3 has 17 residues. The CDR3 protein is CASRDNRVLGSNYGYTF. In nucleotides, the CDR3 is TGTGCCAGCAGGGACAACAGGGTGCTGGGGTCTAACTATGGCTACACCTTC.

V and J are TRBV6-1 and TRBJ2-3, with TRBD1 as a possible D gene (5 bases). V lost 8 bases and J 2 bases, leaving 14 bases between the germline ends. CDR3 length equals 14 residues. Germline V CDR1 and CDR2: MNHNS, SASEGT. CDR3 protein: CASGKQVPTDTQYF. Here the CDR3 DNA reads TGTGCCAGCGGAAAACAGGTGCCCACAGATACGCAGTATTTT.

There are many counts of this clonotype. This sequence joins TRBV7-2 and TRBJ2-2, with a possible D match to TRBD1 (7 bases). Germline V lookup: CDR1 SGHTA, CDR2 FQGNSA. Trimming cost V 5 bases and J 5 bases, with 12 bases left between them. The CDR3 totals 14 residues. The CDR3 here is CASSQGGGTGELFF. The CDR3 DNA reads TGTGCCAGCAGCCAGGGGGGTGGTACCGGGGAGCTGTTTTTT.

In the case of this clonotype: This could be a read error, since a much larger clone is one nucleotide away. V gene TRBV5-1 combines with J gene TRBJ1-6, with no clear D. Germline V lookup: CDR1 SGHRS, CDR2 YFSETQ. CDR3 length: 16 residues. The CDR3 reads CASSLVGQSYNPPLHF. Written as DNA, the CDR3 is TGCGCCAGCAGCTTGGTAGGTCAGAGCTATAATCCACCCCTCCACTTT.